This T cell receptor beta chain comes out of a study of blood T cell repertoires in COVID-19. Overall study context: Nucleic acid was either cDNA or gDNA, and it came from T cells, B-cell-depleted T cells, or PBMCs.

Clones were sequenced by immunoSEQ multiplex PCR, and TCRdb holds only the in-frame ones, with some missing. The sample yields more than 150,000 clones, approximately 86% seen once. While infection was still active, Seattle patients were enrolled and then followed longitudinally. CDR3 size: 14 residues. Looked up from germline, CDR1 is SGHTA and CDR2 is FQGNSA. Deletions cut 1 base from V and 1 base from J, with 7 bases between. Comments on this clone: Other DNA variants within this sample encode the same CDR3.

The sequence came from a man in his sixties with COVID-19, enrolled during active disease. Input material: peripheral blood. J is TRBJ1-1 and V is TRBV7-2; unclear D gene. CDR3 in DNA: TGTGCCAGCAGCTTAGGTCCTACGAACACTGAAGCTTTCTTT. Translated, it gives CASSLGPTNTEAFF.